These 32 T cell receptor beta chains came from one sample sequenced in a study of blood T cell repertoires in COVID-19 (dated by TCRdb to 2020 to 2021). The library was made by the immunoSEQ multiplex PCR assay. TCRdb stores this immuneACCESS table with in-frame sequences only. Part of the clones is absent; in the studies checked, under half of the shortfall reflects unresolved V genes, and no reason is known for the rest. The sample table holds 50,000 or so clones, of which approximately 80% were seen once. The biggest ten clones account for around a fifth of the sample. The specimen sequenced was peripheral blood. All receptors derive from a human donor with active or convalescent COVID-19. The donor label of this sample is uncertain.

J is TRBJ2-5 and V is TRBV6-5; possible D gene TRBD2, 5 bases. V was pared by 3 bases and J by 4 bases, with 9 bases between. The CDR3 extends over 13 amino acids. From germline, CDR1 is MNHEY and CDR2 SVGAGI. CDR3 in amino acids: CASSYVRGETQYF. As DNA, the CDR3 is TGTGCCAGCAGTTATGTCCGGGGAGAGACCCAGTACTTC.

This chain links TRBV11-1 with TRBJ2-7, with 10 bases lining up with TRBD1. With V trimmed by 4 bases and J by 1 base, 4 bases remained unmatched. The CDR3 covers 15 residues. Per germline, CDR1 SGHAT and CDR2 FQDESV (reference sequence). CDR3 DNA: TGTGCCAGCAGCTCCCCGGACAGGGGGTCCTACGAGCAGTACTTC. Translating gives CASSSPDRGSYEQYF. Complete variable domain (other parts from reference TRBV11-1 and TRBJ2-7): EAEVAQSPRYKITEKSQAVAFWCDPISGHATLYWYRQILGQGPELLVQFQDESVVDDSQLPKDRFSAERLKGVDSTLKIQPAELGDSAMYLCASSSPDRGSYEQYFGPGTRLTVT.

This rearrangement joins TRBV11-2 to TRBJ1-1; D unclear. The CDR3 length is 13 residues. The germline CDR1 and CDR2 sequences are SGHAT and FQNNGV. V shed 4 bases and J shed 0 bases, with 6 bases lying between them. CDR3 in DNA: TGTGCCAGCAGCTCGGGTGTGAACACTGAAGCTTTCTTT. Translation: CASSSGVNTEAFF.

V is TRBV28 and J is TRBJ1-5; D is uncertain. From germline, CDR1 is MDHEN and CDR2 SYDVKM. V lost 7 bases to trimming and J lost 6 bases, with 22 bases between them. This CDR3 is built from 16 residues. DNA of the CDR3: TGTGCCAGCAAGCACCGGGAGGGCCCGCGGGTTCAGCCCCAGCATTTT. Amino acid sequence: CASKHREGPRVQPQHF.

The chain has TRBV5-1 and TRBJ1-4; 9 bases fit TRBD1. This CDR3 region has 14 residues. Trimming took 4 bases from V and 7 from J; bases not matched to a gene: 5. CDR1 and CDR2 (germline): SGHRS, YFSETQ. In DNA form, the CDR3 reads TGCGCCAGCAGCCCGACAGGGGGACTTGAAAAACTGTTTTTT. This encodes CASSPTGGLEKLFF.

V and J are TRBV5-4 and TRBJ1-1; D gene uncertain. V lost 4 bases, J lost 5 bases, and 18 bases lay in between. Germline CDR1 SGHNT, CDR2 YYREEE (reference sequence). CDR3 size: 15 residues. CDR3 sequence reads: CASSPTEGWETEAFF. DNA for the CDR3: TGTGCCAGCAGCCCAACGGAGGGTTGGGAAACTGAAGCTTTCTTT.

CDR3 nucleotides: TGTGCCAGCAGGGCAGCGGGGGGGGCATATTTT. As protein: CASRAAGGAYF. The J gene is TRBJ2-3, the V gene TRBV12-3 or TRBV12-4; 10 bases are shared with TRBD2. Trimming removed 6 bases from V and 15 bases from J; junction bases left unmatched: 6. This CDR3 comprises 11 residues.

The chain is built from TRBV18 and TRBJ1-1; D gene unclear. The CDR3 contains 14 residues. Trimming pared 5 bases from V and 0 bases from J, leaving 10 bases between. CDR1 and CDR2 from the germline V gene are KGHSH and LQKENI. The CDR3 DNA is TGTGCCAGCTCAGGAAGGACTATGAACACTGAAGCTTTCTTT. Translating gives CASSGRTMNTEAFF.

CDR3 bases: TGTGCCAGCAGCTTAATGGGAGGGAACACCTACGAGCAGTACTTC. This sequence encodes CASSLMGGNTYEQYF. This sequence joins TRBV7-3 and TRBJ2-7, with 7 bases matching TRBD2. Germline V gene sequence: CDR1 SGHTA, CDR2 FQGTGA. The V segment lost 1 base and the J segment 2 bases; nucleotides outside the gene matches: 5. The CDR3 is made up of 15 amino acids.

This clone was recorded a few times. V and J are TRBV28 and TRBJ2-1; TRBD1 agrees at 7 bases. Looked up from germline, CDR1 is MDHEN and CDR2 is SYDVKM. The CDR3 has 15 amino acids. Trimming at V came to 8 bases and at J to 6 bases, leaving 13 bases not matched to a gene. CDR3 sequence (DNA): TGTGCCAGCTTGCCCCCACGGGACAGCATCAATGAGCAGTTCTTC. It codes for CASLPPRDSINEQFF.

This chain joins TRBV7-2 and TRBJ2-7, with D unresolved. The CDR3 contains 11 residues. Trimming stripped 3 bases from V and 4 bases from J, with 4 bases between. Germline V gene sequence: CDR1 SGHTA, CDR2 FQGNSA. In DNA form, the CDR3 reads TGTGCCAGCAGCTTGTCTTACGAGCAGTACTTC. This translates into CASSLSYEQYF.

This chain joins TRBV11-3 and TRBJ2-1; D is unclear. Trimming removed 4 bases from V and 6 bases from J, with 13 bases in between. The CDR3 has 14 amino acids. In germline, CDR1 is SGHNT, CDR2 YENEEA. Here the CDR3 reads CASSSSNSPNEQFF. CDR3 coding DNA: TGTGCCAGCAGCTCCTCAAACAGCCCCAATGAGCAGTTCTTC.

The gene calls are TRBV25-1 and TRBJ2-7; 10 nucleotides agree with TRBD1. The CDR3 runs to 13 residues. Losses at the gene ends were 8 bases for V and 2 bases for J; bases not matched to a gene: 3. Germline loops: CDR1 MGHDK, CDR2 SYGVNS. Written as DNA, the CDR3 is TGTGCCAGCGGGGGACAGGGGACCTACGAGCAGTACTTC. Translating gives CASGGQGTYEQYF.

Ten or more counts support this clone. The CDR3 nucleotides read TGTGCCAGCAGCTCAGGGGGCGGGGTCACTAATGAGCAGTTCTTC. Translating gives CASSSGGGVTNEQFF. This chain links TRBV7-2 with TRBJ2-1, with TRBD1 identical over 8 bases. Germline values: CDR1 SGHTA, CDR2 FQGNSA. With 4 bases clipped from V and 7 bases from J, the junction kept 9 bases outside the gene matches. The CDR3 is made up of 15 amino acids.

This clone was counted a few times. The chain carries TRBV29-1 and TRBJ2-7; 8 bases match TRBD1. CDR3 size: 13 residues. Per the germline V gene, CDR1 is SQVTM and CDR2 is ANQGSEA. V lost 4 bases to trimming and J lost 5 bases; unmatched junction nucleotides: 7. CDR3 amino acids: CSVGRQGWNEQYF. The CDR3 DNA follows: TGCAGCGTTGGAAGACAGGGGTGGAACGAGCAGTACTTC.

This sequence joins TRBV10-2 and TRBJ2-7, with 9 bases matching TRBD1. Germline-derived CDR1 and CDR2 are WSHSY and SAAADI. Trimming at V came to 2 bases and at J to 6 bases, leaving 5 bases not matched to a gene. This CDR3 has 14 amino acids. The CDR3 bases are TGCGCCAGCAGTGAGACACAGGGGGCGCGCGAGCAGTACTTC. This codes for CASSETQGAREQYF.

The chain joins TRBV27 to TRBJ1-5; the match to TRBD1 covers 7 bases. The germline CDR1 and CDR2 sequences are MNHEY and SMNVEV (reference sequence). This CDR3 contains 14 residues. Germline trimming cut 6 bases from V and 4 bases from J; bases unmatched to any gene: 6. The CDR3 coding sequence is TGTGCCAGCAGACGGGGGACAGCTAATCAGCCCCAGCATTTT. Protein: CASRRGTANQPQHF.

This CDR3 is CASTLRTENYGYTF. The CDR3, as DNA: TGTGCCAGCACCCTTCGGACAGAGAACTATGGCTACACCTTC. The chain is built from TRBV2 and TRBJ1-2; possibly TRBD1 for D (6 bases). Between the trimmed V and J ends, which lost 7 bases and 2 bases, there was a span of 14 bases. Germline V CDR1 and CDR2: SNHLY, FYNNEI. CDR3 length: 14 residues.

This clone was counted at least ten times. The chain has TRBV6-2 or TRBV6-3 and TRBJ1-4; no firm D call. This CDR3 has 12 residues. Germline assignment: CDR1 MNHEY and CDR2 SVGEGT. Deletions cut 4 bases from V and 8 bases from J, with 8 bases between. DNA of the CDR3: TGTGCCAGCAGTTCTCCGTTGGAAAAACTGTTTTTT. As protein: CASSSPLEKLFF.

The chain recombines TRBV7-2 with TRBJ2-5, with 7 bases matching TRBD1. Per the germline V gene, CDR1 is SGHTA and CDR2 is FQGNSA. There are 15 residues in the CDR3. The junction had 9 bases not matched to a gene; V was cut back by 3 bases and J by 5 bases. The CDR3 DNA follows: TGTGCCAGCAGCTTCGATTACAGGGGCACGGAGACCCAGTACTTC. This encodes CASSFDYRGTETQYF. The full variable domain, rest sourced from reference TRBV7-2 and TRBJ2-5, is GAGVSQSPSNKVTEKGKDVELRCDPISGHTALYWYRQSLGQGLEFLIYFQGNSAPDKSGLPSDRFSAERTGGSVSTLTIQRTQQEDSAVYLCASSFDYRGTETQYFGPGTRLLVL.

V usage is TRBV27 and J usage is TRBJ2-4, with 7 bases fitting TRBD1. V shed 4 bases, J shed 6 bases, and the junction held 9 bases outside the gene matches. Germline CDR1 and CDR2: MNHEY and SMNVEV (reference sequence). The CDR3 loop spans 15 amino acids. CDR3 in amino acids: CASSSLDRVRNIQYF. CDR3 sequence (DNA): TGTGCCAGCAGTTCCCTTGACAGGGTTAGAAACATTCAGTACTTC.

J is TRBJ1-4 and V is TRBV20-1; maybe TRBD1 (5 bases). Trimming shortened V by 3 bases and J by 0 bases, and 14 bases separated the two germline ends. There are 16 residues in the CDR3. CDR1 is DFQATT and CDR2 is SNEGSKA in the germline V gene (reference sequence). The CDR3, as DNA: TGCAGTGCTAGTGGGGCAGGACACGCAACTAATGAAAAACTGTTTTTT. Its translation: CSASGAGHATNEKLFF.

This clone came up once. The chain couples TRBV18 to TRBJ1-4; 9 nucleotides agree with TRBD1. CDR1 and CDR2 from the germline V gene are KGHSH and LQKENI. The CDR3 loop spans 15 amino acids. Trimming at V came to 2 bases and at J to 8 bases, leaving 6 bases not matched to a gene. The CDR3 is CASSPEDRGGEKLFF. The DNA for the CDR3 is TGTGCCAGCTCACCAGAGGACAGGGGAGGAGAAAAACTGTTTTTT.

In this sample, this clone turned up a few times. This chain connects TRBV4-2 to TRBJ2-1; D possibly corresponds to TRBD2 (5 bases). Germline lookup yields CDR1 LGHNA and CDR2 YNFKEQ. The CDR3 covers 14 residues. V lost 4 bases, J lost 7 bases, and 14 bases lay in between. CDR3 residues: CASSLTGVGNEQFF. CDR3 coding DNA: TGTGCCAGCAGCCTAACCGGGGTAGGGAATGAGCAGTTCTTC.

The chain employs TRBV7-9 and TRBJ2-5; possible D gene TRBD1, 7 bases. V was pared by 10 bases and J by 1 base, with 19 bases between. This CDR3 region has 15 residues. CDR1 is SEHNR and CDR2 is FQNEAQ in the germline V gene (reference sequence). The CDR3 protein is CATPGGRTLQETQYF. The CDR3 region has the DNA TGTGCCACCCCAGGGGGGCGGACCCTCCAAGAGACCCAGTACTTC.

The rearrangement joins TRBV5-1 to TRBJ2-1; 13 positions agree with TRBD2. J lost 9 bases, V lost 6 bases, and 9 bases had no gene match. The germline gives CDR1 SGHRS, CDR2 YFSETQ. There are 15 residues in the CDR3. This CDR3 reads CASTMGLAGRAEQFF. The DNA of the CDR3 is TGCGCCAGCACCATGGGACTAGCGGGAAGGGCTGAGCAGTTCTTC.

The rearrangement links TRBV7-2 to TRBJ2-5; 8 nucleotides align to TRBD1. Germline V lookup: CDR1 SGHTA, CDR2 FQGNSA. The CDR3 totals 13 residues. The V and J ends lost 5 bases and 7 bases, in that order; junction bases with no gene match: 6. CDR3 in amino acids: CASSPGQGRTQYF. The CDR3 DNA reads TGTGCCAGCAGCCCCGGACAGGGTCGGACCCAGTACTTC.

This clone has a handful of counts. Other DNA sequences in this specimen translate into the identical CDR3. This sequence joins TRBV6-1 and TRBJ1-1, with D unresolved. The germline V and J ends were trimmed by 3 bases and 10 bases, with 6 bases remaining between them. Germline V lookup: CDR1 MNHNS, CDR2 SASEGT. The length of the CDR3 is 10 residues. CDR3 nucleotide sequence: TGTGCCAGCAGTGACCGGGGAGCTTTCTTT. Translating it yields CASSDRGAFF.

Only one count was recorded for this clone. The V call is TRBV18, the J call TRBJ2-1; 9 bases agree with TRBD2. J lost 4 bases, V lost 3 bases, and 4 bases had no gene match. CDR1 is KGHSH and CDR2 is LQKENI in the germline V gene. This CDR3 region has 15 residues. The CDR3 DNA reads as TGTGCCAGCTCACCGACTAGCGGAAAATACAATGAGCAGTTCTTC. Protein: CASSPTSGKYNEQFF.

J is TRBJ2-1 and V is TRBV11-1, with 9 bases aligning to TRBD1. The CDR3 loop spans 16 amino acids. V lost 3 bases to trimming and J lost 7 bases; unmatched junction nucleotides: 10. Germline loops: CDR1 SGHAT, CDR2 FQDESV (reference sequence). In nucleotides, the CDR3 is TGTGCCAGCAGCTTCACGCGTCCCGGGACAGGGAATGAGCAGTTCTTC. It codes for CASSFTRPGTGNEQFF.

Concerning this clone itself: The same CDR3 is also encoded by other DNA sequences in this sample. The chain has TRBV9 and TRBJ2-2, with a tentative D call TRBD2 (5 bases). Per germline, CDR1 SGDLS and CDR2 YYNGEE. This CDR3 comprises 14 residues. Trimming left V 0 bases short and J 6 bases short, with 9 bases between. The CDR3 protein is CASSVATGSGELFF. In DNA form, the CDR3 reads TGTGCCAGCAGCGTAGCTACGGGATCCGGGGAGCTGTTTTTT.

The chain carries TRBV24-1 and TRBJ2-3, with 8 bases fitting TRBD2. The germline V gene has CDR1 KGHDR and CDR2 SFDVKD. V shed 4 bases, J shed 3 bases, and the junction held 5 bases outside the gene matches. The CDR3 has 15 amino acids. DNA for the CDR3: TGTGCCACCAGTGAGGGACTAGGAAGGACAGATACGCAGTATTTT. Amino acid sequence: CATSEGLGRTDTQYF.